The 17 T cell receptor beta chains below come from one sample, sequenced in a study of CD8+ T cells in alopecia areata. Pooled cutaneous lymph node cells were sorted using CD4, CD8alpha, NKG2D, NKG2ACE and other markers. In each case, RNA was isolated and then reverse transcribed into cDNA as the sequencing template. The assay was immunoSEQ multiplex PCR, and TCRdb's table has in-frame clones only and misses some. This sample carries about 300,000 clones, none of them present only once. The sample was CD4+ T cells sorted from a lymph node. All receptors come from a C3H/HeJ mouse with alopecia areata. For the strain, the MHC haplotype given is H2-k.

This clone was seen more than once but under ten times. Germline and genes here are mouse. Here the CDR3 reads CASSPTGDNTEVFF. The covered CDR3 bases are TGTGCCAGCAGCCCGACAGGGGACAACACA. The V gene is TRBV5, the J gene TRBJ1-1; 8 nucleotides agree with TRBD1. The sequenced fragment ends 4 residues before the CDR3 boundary, so the rest is inferred from the germline J gene. Per germline, CDR1 LGHNA and CDR2 YNLKQL (reference sequence). The CDR3 is made up of 14 amino acids. The V segment lost 4 bases and the J segment 2 bases; nucleotides outside the gene matches: 3.

Remarks on this clone: Mouse gene names and germline throughout. The read terminates 3 residues before the CDR3 end, so the remaining end is supplied by the germline J gene. This chain connects TRBV1 to TRBJ1-6; D is possibly TRBD1 (6 bases). TRBJ1-6 counts as an open reading frame of uncertain function. The length of the CDR3 is 13 residues. Germline-derived CDR1 and CDR2 are NSQYPW and LRSPGD (reference sequence). Incomplete CDR3 DNA: TGCACCTGCAGTGCAGAAGGGGGGGGACCC. Amino acids: CTCSAEGGGP. The full CDR3 sequence reads CTCSAEGGGPLYF.

In regard to this clone: These gene names are mouse names. This CDR3 is CASSFFGTGVYEQYF. The part of the CDR3 DNA that was read is TGTGCCAGCAGTTTCTTCGGGACTGGGGTTTAT. This chain joins TRBV14 and TRBJ2-7; 10 nucleotides match TRBD2. The read ends 4 residues early relative to the CDR3; the germline J gene fills the gap. Per germline, CDR1 SGHDT and CDR2 FRDEAV. This CDR3 has 15 amino acids.

This clone showed up just a few times. Mouse gene names apply. The DNA ends 4 residues before the CDR3 does, and the rest of the CDR3 is filled in from the germline J gene. The chain recombines TRBV1 with TRBJ2-1; the match to TRBD1 covers 7 bases. This CDR3 has 14 amino acids. From germline, CDR1 is NSQYPW and CDR2 LRSPGD (reference sequence). V lost 4 bases, J lost 3 bases, and 3 bases stayed unmatched. The part of the CDR3 DNA that was read is TGCACCTGCAGTGGGGGACAGACCTATGCT. Translated: CTCSGGQTYA. The entire CDR3 reads CTCSGGQTYAEQFF.

This clone occurred a few times. Gene names are mouse gene names. The read finishes 4 residues shy of the CDR3 end, and the germline J gene is used to complete it. The rearrangement uses TRBV5 and TRBJ2-2; TRBD2 matches at 9 bases. This CDR3 is built from 19 residues. From germline, CDR1 is LGHNA and CDR2 YNLKQL (reference sequence). Trimming took 3 bases from V and 0 from J; bases not matched to a gene: 11. CDR3 sequence: CASSHPGLGGTSNTGQLYF. The DNA read from the CDR3 is TGTGCCAGCAGCCATCCGGGACTGGGTGGGACGTCAAACACCGGG.

The sample holds a few counts of this clone. Gene names and germline match the mouse. The sequence runs out 4 residues before the end of the CDR3; the remainder is reconstructed from the germline J gene. The chain employs TRBV13-1 and TRBJ2-2; a weak D match, TRBD1 (5 bases). Per the germline V gene, CDR1 is NSHNY and CDR2 is SYGAGN. This CDR3 region has 13 residues. V lost 5 bases, J lost 3 bases, and 8 bases lay in between. The covered CDR3 bases are TGTGCCAGCAGGGGAGGGGACACCGGG. This codes for CASRGGDTG. Given in full, the CDR3 is CASRGGDTGQLYF.

In this sample, this clone turned up a few times. Each gene name is a mouse one. The read is 4 residues too short to cover the CDR3 end, so that end is filled in from the germline J gene. This sample includes further DNA sequences coding for the same CDR3. The chain employs TRBV19 and TRBJ2-3, with D possibly matching TRBD1 (6 bases). The CDR3 runs to 14 residues. The germline V gene encodes CDR1 FNHDT and CDR2 SITEND (reference sequence). Trimming cost V 2 bases and J 1 base, with 8 bases left between them. The CDR3 is CASSINRGAETLYF. CDR3 DNA (partial): TGTGCCAGCAGTATCAACAGGGGTGCAGAA.

As regards this clone: Any gene name here is a mouse gene name. Read coverage stops 4 residues before the CDR3 terminus; the germline J gene supplies the remainder. The rearrangement uses TRBV5 and TRBJ2-3; 9 bases are shared with TRBD2. The ends lost 0 bases at V and 1 base at J; junction bases unmatched: 2. The CDR3 totals 16 residues. Germline V gene lookup returns CDR1 LGHNA and CDR2 YNLKQL (reference sequence). The DNA read from the CDR3 is TGTGCCAGCAGCCAAGATATGGGGGGGCGTGCAGAA. Translated: CASSQDMGGRAE. The full CDR3 protein is CASSQDMGGRAETLYF.

This clone was seen only a few times. Gene names and germline match the mouse. The CDR3 end is not reached by the read, which stops 4 residues before it; the germline J gene fills it in. The genes are TRBV5 and TRBJ2-3; TRBD1 might be the D (5 bases). The CDR3 loop spans 16 amino acids. Germline CDR1 and CDR2: LGHNA and YNLKQL (reference sequence). Trimming shortened V by 0 bases and J by 0 bases, and 10 bases separated the two germline ends. This chain's CDR3 is CASSQEGQHSAETLYF. The covered CDR3 bases are TGTGCCAGCAGCCAAGAAGGACAACATAGTGCAGAA.

Notes on this clone: Gene names are mouse gene names. CDR3 DNA (partial): TGTGCCAGCACCGGGACTGGGGGGAAC. This codes for CASTGTGGN. The complete CDR3 protein is CASTGTGGNTLYF. The rearrangement uses TRBV19 and TRBJ2-4; 12 nucleotides match TRBD2. The missing CDR3 end, 4 residues past where the read stops, is filled in from the germline J gene. The CDR3 contains 13 residues. Germline V gene data show CDR1 as FNHDT and CDR2 as SITEND (reference sequence).

This clone was counted at least ten times. Genes and germline come from the mouse. The CDR3 extends 3 residues past the end of the read, so its final part is completed from the germline J gene. The V and J genes are TRBV5 and TRBJ1-6; TRBD1 matches at 7 bases. TRBJ1-6 is filed as an ORF, its function uncertain. V lost 2 bases to trimming and J lost 4 bases; unmatched junction nucleotides: 11. CDR3 length: 18 residues. From germline, CDR1 is LGHNA and CDR2 YNLKQL (reference sequence). This CDR3 reads CASSQLTPGTEYNSPLYF. The CDR3 bases that were read are TGTGCCAGCAGCCAATTAACCCCAGGGACAGAATATAATTCGCCC.

Of note for this clone: Gene names denote mouse genes. The read is 4 residues too short to cover the CDR3 end, so that end is filled in from the germline J gene. This chain joins TRBV13-1 and TRBJ2-5; 12 nucleotides align to TRBD2. The CDR3 spans 17 residues. Germline CDR1 is NSHNY and CDR2 is SYGAGN. The CDR3 bases that were read are TGTGCCAGCAGTGAGGGTGCGACTGGGGGGGCGCGAGAC. Protein product: CASSEGATGGARD. In full, the CDR3 is CASSEGATGGARDTQYF.

This clone was picked up a small number of times. Mouse names are used for the genes. Read coverage stops 4 residues before the CDR3 terminus; the germline J gene supplies the remainder. V and J are TRBV19 and TRBJ2-2; D possibly corresponds to TRBD1 (5 bases). CDR1 and CDR2 from the germline V gene are FNHDT and SITEND (reference sequence). This CDR3 has 15 amino acids. With 0 bases removed from V and 1 base from J, the gap between germline ends came to 7 bases. The CDR3 sequence: CASSIGRENTGQLYF. The covered CDR3 bases are TGTGCCAGCAGTATAGGCAGGGAAAACACCGGG.

A remark on this clone: Gene and germline names: mouse. The CDR3 is cut off 4 residues early in the read; its end comes from the germline J gene. The chain is built from TRBV13-3 and TRBJ1-1; 9 bases match TRBD1. Germline assignment: CDR1 NNHDY and CDR2 SYVADS. The CDR3 runs to 12 residues. The sequenced part of the CDR3 DNA is TGTGCCAGCAGCCACAGGGGGCGA. Its protein product is CASSHRGR. The full CDR3 protein reads CASSHRGREVFF.

On this clone itself: Gene names and germline match the mouse. The CDR3 is CASSDQGTDYTF. The part of the CDR3 DNA that was read is TGTGCCAGCAGTGACCAGGGAACC. This chain connects TRBV13-1 to TRBJ1-2; the D gene is possibly TRBD1 (5 bases). The CDR3 end is not reached by the read, which stops 4 residues before it; the germline J gene fills it in. CDR1 and CDR2 (germline): NSHNY, SYGAGN. The CDR3 sequence is 12 residues long.

This clone showed up just a few times. Gene names follow the mouse nomenclature. The read finishes 4 residues shy of the CDR3 end, and the germline J gene is used to complete it. The chain recombines TRBV14 with TRBJ2-1; 7 nucleotides align to TRBD2. The length of the CDR3 is 14 residues. J gave up 0 bases and V 5 bases, and 2 bases lay outside the gene matches. Germline-derived CDR1 and CDR2 are SGHDT and FRDEAV. CDR3 DNA (partial): TGTGCCAGCAGCTGGGGGTTTAACTATGCT. Translation gives CASSWGFNYA. The full CDR3 protein is CASSWGFNYAEQFF.

This clone was recorded a few times. Mouse gene names and germline throughout. The read is 4 residues too short to cover the CDR3 end, so that end is filled in from the germline J gene. V is TRBV13-1 and J is TRBJ2-2; TRBD1 aligns across 8 bases. Germline V gives CDR1 NSHNY, CDR2 SYGAGN. CDR3 length: 15 residues. Trimming cost V 2 bases and J 6 bases; bases outside gene matches: 6. The CDR3 DNA, read in part, is TGTGCCAGCAGTGAGCAGGGGGCGCGGGCCGGG. This encodes CASSEQGARAG. Given in full, the CDR3 is CASSEQGARAGQLYF.